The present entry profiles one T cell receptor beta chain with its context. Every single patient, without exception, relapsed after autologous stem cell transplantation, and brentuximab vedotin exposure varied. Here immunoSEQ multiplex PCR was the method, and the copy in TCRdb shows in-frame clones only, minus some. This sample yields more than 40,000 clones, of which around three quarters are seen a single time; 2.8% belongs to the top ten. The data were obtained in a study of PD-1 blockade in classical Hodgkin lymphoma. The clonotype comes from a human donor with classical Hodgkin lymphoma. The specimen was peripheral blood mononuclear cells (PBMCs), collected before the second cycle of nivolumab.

This CDR3 is CASSIAALNTEAFF. In DNA, the CDR3 is TGTGCCAGTAGTATTGCAGCCTTGAACACTGAAGCTTTCTTT. The V call is TRBV19, the J call TRBJ1-1; D ambiguous. V was pared by 3 bases and J by 0 bases, with 8 bases between. This CDR3 is built from 14 residues. Germline V gene lookup returns CDR1 LNHDA and CDR2 SQIVND (reference sequence).